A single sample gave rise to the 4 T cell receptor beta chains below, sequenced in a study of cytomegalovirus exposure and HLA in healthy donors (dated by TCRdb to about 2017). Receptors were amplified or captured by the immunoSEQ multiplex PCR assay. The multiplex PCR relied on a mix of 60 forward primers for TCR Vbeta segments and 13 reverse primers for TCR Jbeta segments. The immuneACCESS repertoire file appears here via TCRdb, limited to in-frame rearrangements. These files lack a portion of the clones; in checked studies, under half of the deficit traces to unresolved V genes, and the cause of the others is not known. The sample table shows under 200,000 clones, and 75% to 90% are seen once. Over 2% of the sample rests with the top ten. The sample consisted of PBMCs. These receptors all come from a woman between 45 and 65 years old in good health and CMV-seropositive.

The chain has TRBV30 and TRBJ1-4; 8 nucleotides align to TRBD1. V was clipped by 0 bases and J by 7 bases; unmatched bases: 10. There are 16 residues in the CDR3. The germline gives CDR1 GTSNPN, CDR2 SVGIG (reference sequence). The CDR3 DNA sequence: TGTGCCTGGAGTGTACTCCCCCAGGGGGCTTTTGAAAAACTGTTTTTT. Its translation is CAWSVLPQGAFEKLFF. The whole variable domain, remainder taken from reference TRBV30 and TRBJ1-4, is SQTIHQWPATLVQPVGSPLSLECTVEGTSNPNLYWYRQAAGRGLQLLFYSVGIGQISSEVPQNLSASRPQDRQFILSSKKLLLSDSGFYLCAWSVLPQGAFEKLFFGSGTQLSVL.

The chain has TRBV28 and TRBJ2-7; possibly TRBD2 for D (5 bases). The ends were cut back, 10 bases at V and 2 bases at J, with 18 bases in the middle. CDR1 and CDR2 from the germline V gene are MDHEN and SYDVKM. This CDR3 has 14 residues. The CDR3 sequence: CATNLKTRAYEQYF. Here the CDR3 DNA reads TGTGCCACAAATCTGAAAACTAGGGCCTACGAGCAGTACTTC.

CDR3 DNA sequence: TGTGCCAGCAGGGAGGGGGGGAATCCCTACGAGCAGTACTTC. Protein product: CASREGGNPYEQYF. The rearrangement uses TRBV6-6 and TRBJ2-7; a weak D match, TRBD2 (7 bases). The CDR3 extends over 14 amino acids. The V end lost 6 bases, the J end lost 2 bases, and 14 bases lay between the germline ends. Per germline, CDR1 MNHNY and CDR2 SVGAGI (reference sequence).

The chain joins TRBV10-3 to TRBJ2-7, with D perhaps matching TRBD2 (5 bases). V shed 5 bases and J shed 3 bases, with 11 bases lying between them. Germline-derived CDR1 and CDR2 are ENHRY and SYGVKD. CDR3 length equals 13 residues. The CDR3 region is CAISKTGGYEQYF. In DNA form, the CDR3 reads TGTGCCATCAGTAAAACTGGAGGCTACGAGCAGTACTTC.